The T cell receptor beta chain described here comes from a study of blood T cell repertoires in COVID-19. Study overall: Acute-phase and convalescent COVID-19 samples originated in the United States, Italy and Spain. T cells, B-cell-depleted T cells, or PBMCs supplied cDNA or gDNA.

V dropped 6 bases and J dropped 5 bases, with 16 bases sitting between them. The V gene's germline CDR1 is MNHEY and CDR2 SVGAGI. The CDR3 runs 15 residues. In the source study's methods: Counts of nucleated cells, estimated from reference gene primer amplification, were obtained. The table came from immunoSEQ multiplex PCR; TCRdb's copy has only in-frame clones and leaves some out. The DNA was the basis for D and trimming; V, J and clone size are from that table. The sample lists some 200,000 clones, around 84% occurring once. This clonotype was sampled from a middle-aged woman who had recovered from COVID-19. The chain combines TRBV6-5 with TRBJ2-2; D possibly corresponds to TRBD2 (6 bases). The sample was peripheral blood. The CDR3 here is CASSPAGGETGELFF. CDR3 nucleotides: TGTGCCAGCAGCCCAGCAGGCGGGGAAACCGGGGAGCTGTTTTTT.